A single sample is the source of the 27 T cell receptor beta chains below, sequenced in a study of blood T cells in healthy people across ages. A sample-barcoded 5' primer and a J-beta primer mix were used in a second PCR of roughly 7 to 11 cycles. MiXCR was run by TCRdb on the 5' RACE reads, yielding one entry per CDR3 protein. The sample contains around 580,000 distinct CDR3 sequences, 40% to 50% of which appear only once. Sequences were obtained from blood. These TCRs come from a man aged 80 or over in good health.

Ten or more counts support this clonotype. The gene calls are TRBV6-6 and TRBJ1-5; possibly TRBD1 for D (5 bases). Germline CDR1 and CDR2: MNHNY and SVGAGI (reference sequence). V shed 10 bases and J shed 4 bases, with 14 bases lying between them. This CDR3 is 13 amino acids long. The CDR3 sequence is CATDQGRNQPQHF. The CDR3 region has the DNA TGTGCCACCGACCAGGGTCGGAATCAGCCCCAGCATTTT.

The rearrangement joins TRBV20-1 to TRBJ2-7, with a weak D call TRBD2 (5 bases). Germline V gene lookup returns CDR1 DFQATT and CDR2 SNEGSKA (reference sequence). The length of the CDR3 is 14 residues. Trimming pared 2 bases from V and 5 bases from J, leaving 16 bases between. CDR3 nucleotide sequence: TGCAGTGCTAGAAGGTCCGGGGTGTGGAACGAGCAGTACTTC. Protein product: CSARRSGVWNEQYF.

The CDR3 DNA follows: TGTGCCAGCAGCTTACGGGACAGGAGTCCCTACGAGCAGTACTTC. Amino acid sequence: CASSLRDRSPYEQYF. The chain recombines TRBV7-2 with TRBJ2-7; 8 bases are shared with TRBD1. The germline V gene encodes CDR1 SGHTA and CDR2 FQGNSA. This CDR3 region has 15 residues. V trimming: 2 bases; J trimming: 2 bases; junction bases outside the gene matches: 5. The entire variable domain, with the rest obtained from reference TRBV7-2 and TRBJ2-7, is as follows: GAGVSQSPSNKVTEKGKDVELRCDPISGHTALYWYRQSLGQGLEFLIYFQGNSAPDKSGLPSDRFSAERTGGSVSTLTIQRTQQEDSAVYLCASSLRDRSPYEQYFGPGTRLTVT.

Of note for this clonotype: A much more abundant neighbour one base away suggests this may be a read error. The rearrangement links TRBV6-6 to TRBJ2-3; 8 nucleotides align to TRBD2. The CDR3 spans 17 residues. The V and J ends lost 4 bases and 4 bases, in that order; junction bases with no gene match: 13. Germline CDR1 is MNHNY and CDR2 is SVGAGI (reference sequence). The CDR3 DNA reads TGTGCCAGCAGTTTCCCCAAAGGGGTCGGGGGGGCAGATACGCAGTATTTT. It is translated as CASSFPKGVGGADTQYF.

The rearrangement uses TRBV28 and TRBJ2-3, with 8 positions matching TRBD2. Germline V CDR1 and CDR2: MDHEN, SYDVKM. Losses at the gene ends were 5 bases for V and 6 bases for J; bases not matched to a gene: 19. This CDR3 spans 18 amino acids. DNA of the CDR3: TGTGCCAGCAGTCCCGGCGACGTACGGGGGGGCGGTGAGGATACGCAGTATTTT. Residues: CASSPGDVRGGGEDTQYF.

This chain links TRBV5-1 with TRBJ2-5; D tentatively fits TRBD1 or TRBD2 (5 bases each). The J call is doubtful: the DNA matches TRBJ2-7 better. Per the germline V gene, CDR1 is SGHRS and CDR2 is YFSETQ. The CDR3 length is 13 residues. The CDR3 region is CASSSWDGYEQYF. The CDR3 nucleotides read TGCGCCAGCAGCTCATGGGACGGCTACGAGCAGTACTTC.

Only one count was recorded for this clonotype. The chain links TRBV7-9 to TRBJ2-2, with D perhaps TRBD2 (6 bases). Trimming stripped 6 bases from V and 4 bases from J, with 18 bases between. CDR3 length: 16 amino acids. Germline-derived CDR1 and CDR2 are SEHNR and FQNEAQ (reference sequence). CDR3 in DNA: TGTGCCAGCAGTCCCGGTTGGGGGGAGTTCACCGGGGAGCTGTTTTTT. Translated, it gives CASSPGWGEFTGELFF. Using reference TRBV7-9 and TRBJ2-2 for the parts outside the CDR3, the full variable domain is DTGVSQNPRHKITKRGQNVTFRCDPISEHNRLYWYRQTLGQGPEFLTYFQNEAQLEKSRLLSDRFSAERPKGSFSTLEIQRTEQGDSAMYLCASSPGWGEFTGELFFGEGSRLTVL.

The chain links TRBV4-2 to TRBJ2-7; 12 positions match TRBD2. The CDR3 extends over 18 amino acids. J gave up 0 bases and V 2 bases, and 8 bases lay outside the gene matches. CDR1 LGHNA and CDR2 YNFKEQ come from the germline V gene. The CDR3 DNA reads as TGTGCCAGCAGCCAACCGGGACTAGCGGGCTCCCACTCCTACGAGCAGTACTTC. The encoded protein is CASSQPGLAGSHSYEQYF.

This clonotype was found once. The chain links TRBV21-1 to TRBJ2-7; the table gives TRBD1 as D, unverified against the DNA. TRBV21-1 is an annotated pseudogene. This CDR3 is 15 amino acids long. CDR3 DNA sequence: TGTGCCAGCAGCAAAGGTTGTGGCAGGGGACACGAGCAGTACTTC. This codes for CASSKGCGRGHEQYF.

This CDR3 reads CSVTYSGGQIYEQYF. Written as DNA, the CDR3 is TGCAGCGTTACCTATTCGGGGGGTCAAATCTACGAGCAGTACTTC. The chain recombines TRBV29-1 with TRBJ2-7; 7 bases are a match to TRBD2. CDR3 length: 15 amino acids. CDR1 is SQVTM, CDR2 ANQGSEA, per germline. Trimming removed 5 bases from V and 3 bases from J; junction bases left unmatched: 13.

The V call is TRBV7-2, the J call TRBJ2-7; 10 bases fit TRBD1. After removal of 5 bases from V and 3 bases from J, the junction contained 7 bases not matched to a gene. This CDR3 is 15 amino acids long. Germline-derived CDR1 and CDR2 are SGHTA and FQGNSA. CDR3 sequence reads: CASSLRQGADYEQYF. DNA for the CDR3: TGTGCCAGCAGCCTCCGACAGGGGGCTGACTACGAGCAGTACTTC.

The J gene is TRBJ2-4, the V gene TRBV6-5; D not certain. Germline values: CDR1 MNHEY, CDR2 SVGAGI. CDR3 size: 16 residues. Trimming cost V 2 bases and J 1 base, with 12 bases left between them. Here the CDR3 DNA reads TGTGCCAGCAGTTACGACCCCAATGAGGCCAAAAACATTCAGTACTTC. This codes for CASSYDPNEAKNIQYF.

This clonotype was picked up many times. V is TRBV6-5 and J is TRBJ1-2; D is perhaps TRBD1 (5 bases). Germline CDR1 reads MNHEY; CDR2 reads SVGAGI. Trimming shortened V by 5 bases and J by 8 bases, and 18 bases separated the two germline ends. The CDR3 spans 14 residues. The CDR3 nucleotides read TGTGCCAGCAGTACCCGGGGCAGGCCTGTCGGCTACACCTTC. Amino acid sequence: CASSTRGRPVGYTF.

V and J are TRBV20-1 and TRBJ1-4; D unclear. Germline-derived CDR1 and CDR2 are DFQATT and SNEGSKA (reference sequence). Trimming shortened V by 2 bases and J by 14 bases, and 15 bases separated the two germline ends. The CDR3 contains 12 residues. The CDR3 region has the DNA TGCAGTGCTAGACTTATCGCCGGGCCGCTGTTTTTT. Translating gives CSARLIAGPLFF.

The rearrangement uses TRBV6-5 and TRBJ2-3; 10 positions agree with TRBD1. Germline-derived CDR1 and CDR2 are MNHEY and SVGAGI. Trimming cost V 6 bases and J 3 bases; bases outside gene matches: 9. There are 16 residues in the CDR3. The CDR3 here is CASRRTGTGATDTQYF. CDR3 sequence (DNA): TGTGCCAGCAGGCGAACCGGGACAGGGGCGACAGATACGCAGTATTTT.

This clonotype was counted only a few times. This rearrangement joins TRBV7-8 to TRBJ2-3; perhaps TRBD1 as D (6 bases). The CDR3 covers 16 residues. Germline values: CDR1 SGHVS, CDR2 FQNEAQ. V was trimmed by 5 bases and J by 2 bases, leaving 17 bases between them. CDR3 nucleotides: TGTGCCAGCAGCCAGGGGACCGTGGGATCCACAGATACGCAGTATTTT. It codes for CASSQGTVGSTDTQYF.

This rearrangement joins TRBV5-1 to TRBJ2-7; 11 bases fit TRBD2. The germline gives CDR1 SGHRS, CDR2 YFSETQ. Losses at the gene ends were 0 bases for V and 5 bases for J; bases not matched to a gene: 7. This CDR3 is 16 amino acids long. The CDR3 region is CASSLALAGGGNEQYF. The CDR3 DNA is TGCGCCAGCAGCTTGGCTCTAGCGGGAGGAGGCAACGAGCAGTACTTC.

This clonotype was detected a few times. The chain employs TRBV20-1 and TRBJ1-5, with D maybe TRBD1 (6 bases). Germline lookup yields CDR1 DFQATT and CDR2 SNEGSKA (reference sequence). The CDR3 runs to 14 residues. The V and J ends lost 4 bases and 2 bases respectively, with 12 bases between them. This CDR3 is CSATGVTRNQPQHF. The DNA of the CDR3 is TGCAGTGCTACAGGGGTTACCCGCAATCAGCCCCAGCATTTT.

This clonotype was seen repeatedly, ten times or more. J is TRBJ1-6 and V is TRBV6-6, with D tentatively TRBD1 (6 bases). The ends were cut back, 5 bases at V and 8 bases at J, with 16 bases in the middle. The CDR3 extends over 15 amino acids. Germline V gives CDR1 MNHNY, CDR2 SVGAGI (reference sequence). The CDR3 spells CASSDPTGFHSPLHF. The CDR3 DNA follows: TGTGCCAGCAGTGACCCTACAGGGTTCCATTCACCCCTCCACTTT.

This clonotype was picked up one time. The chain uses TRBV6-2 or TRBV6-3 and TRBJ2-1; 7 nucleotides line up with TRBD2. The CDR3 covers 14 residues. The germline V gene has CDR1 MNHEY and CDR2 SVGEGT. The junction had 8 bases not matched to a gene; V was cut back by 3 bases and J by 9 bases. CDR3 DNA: TGTGCCAGCAGTTATAAGCGGGACTCTAGTGAGCAGTTCTTC. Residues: CASSYKRDSSEQFF.

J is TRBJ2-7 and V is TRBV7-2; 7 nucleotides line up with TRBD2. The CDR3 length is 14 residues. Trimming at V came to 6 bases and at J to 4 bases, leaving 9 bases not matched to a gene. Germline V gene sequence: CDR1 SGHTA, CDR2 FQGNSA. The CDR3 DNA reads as TGTGCCAGCAGAAGAGCACGCGGGAGTTACGAGCAGTACTTC. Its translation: CASRRARGSYEQYF.

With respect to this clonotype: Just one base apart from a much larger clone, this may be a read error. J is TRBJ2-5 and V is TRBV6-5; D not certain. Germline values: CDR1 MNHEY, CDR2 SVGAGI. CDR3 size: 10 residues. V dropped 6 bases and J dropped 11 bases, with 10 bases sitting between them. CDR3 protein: CASRYNEQYF. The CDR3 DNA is TGTGCCAGCAGGTACAATGAGCAGTACTTC.

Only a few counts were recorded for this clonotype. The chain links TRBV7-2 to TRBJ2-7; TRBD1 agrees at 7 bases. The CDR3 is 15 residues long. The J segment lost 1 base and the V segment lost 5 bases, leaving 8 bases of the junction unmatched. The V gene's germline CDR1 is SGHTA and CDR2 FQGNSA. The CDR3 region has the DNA TGTGCCAGCAGCCCACGTAGACAGGGTTCCTACGAGCAGTACTTC. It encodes CASSPRRQGSYEQYF.

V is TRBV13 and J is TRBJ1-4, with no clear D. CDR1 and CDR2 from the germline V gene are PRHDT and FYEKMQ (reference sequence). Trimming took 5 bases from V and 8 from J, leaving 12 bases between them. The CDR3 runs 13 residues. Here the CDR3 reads CASSRNAFEKLFF. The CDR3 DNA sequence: TGTGCCAGCAGCCGGAACGCTTTCGAAAAACTGTTTTTT.

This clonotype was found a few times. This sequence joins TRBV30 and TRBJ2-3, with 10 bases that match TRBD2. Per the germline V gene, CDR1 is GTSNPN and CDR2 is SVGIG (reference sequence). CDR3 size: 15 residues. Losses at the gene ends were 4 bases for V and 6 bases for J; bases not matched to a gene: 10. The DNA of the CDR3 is TGTGCCTGGAATATGCTAGCGGGAGAGTTGGATACGCAGTATTTT. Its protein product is CAWNMLAGELDTQYF. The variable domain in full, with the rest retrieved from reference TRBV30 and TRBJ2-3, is SQTIHQWPATLVQPVGSPLSLECTVEGTSNPNLYWYRQAAGRGLQLLFYSVGIGQISSEVPQNLSASRPQDRQFILSSKKLLLSDSGFYLCAWNMLAGELDTQYFGPGTRLTVL.

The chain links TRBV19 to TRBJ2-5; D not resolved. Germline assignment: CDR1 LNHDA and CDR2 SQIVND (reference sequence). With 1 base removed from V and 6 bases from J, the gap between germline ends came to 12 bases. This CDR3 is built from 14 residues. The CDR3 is CASSIGGEEKTQYF. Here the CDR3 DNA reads TGTGCCAGTAGTATAGGTGGAGAGGAGAAGACCCAGTACTTC.

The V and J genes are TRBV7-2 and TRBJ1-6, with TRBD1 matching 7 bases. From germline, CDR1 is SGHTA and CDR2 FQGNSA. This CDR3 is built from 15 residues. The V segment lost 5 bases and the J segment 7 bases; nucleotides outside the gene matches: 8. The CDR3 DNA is TGTGCCAGCAGCCCATCGTGGGACAGCAATTCACCCCTCCACTTT. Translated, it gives CASSPSWDSNSPLHF.